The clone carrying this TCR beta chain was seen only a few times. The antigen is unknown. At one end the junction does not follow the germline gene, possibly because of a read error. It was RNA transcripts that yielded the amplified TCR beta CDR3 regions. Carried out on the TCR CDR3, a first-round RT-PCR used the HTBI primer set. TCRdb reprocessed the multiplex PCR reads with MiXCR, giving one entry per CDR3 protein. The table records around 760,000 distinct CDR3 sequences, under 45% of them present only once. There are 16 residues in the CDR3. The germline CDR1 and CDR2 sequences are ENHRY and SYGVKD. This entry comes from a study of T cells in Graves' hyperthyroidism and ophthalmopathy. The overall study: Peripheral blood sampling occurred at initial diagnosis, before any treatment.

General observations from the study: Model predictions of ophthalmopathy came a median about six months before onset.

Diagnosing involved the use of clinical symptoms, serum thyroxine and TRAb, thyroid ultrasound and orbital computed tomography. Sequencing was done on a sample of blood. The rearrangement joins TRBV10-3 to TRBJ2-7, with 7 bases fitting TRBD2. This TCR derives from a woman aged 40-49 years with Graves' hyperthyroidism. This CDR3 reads CASSPRVAGGAYEQYF. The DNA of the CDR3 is TGTGCCAGCAGTCCCCGGGTAGCGGGTGGGGCCTACGAGCAGTACTTC.